By frequency, the clone carrying this T cell receptor beta chain is medium-sized (0.01 to 0.1%). Its specificity is unknown. The CDR3 end is not reached by the read, which stops 3 residues before it; the germline J gene fills it in. The assay was immunoSEQ multiplex PCR, and TCRdb's table has in-frame clones only and misses some. The table lists about 22,000 clones. The entry originates in a study of T cells in women clearing cervical HPV infection. At the level of the study: Donors had HPV16-related CIN3 or worse; 2 had invasive cancer. Study-wide results and limits: Repertoire richness, not evenness, was significantly elevated in CIN3+ cases versus controls.

Unmatched junction bases numbered 4, after V lost 5 bases and J lost 4 bases. The CDR3 consists of 13 residues. CDR1 is LNHDA, CDR2 SQIVND, per germline (reference sequence). The sample consisted of blood buffy coat. The TCR sequence derives from a woman aged 18 to 75 with a cervical HPV16 infection that either progressed to CIN3+ or cleared (not recorded which). V usage is TRBV19 and J usage is TRBJ2-5; 7 nucleotides line up with TRBD1. The covered CDR3 bases are TGTGCCAGTAGTGGACAGGAACGAGAGACC. It yields the protein CASSGQERET. The entire CDR3 sequence reads CASSGQERETQYF.